This T cell receptor beta chain derives from a study of blood T cells in healthy people across ages. The CDR3 has 12 amino acids. The germline gives CDR1 DFQATT, CDR2 SNEGSKA (reference sequence). V gave up 6 bases and J gave up 4 bases, with 10 bases separating them. Findings and limits, study-wide: Lack of knowledge of donor CMV status possibly confounded expanded clonotype changes. Among T cells, TCR beta diversity per million cells dropped roughly linearly as age rose. Diversity was higher, and naive CD4+ cells more numerous, in long-lived donors than in aged donors.

Turning to this clonotype: Its antigen is not identified.

The authors ran a second PCR of about 7 to 11 cycles using a sample-barcoded 5' primer and a J-beta primer mix. A single record per CDR3 protein comes from TCRdb applying MiXCR to the 5' RACE reads. Of more than 550,000 distinct CDR3 sequences listed, 22% are singletons. This chain connects TRBV20-1 to TRBJ2-1; possible D gene TRBD1, 6 bases. The receptor's source is a man between 65 and 80 years old in good health. The sequenced sample consisted of blood. Here the CDR3 reads CSAQGQYNEQFF. The CDR3 DNA follows: TGCAGTGCCCAGGGGCAGTACAATGAGCAGTTCTTC.